The clone carrying this T cell receptor (beta chain) was counted only a few times. The germline gives CDR1 SQVTM, CDR2 ANQGSEA. The V segment lost 6 bases and the J segment 5 bases; nucleotides outside the gene matches: 8. The CDR3 sequence is 13 residues long. cDNA reverse transcribed from extracted RNA served as the sequencing template. Method: immunoSEQ multiplex PCR; TCRdb's copy keeps in-frame clones and lacks some. The sample holds approximately 160,000 clones, less than 80% seen once. The record originates from a study of CD8+ T cells in alopecia areata. Study-level background: In an open-label trial, patients got 5 to 10 mg tofacitinib twice daily.

Treatment meaning: oral pan-JAK inhibitor, 5-10 mg twice daily. The V and J genes are TRBV29-1 and TRBJ1-1, with 8 bases fitting TRBD1. The receptor comes from a human donor with alopecia areata. The specimen comprised CD4+ T cells sorted from blood, sampled at week 24, from a patient treated with tofacitinib. The CDR3 region is CSVARGLGTEAFF. The CDR3 DNA is TGCAGCGTGGCCAGGGGGCTCGGGACTGAAGCTTTCTTT.